A single T cell receptor (beta chain) is shown here with its context. V lost 3 bases and J lost 3, with 16 bases in between. CDR1 is DFQATT, CDR2 SNEGSKA, per germline (reference sequence). The CDR3 has 15 amino acids. This entry comes from a study of blood T cell repertoires in COVID-19. Study overall: From the United States, Italy and Spain came samples of acute and convalescent COVID-19.

Assay used: immunoSEQ multiplex PCR; TCRdb lists only in-frame clones, some missing. The data show over 200,000 clones, 84% seen once. This chain uses TRBV20-1 with TRBJ2-3; D is undetermined. This clonotype originated in a woman aged 80 or over with COVID-19, enrolled during active disease. The sample comprised peripheral blood. The CDR3 loop reads CSASRGFATTDTQYF. CDR3 in DNA: TGCAGTGCTAGTCGTGGGTTCGCGACTACAGATACGCAGTATTTT.